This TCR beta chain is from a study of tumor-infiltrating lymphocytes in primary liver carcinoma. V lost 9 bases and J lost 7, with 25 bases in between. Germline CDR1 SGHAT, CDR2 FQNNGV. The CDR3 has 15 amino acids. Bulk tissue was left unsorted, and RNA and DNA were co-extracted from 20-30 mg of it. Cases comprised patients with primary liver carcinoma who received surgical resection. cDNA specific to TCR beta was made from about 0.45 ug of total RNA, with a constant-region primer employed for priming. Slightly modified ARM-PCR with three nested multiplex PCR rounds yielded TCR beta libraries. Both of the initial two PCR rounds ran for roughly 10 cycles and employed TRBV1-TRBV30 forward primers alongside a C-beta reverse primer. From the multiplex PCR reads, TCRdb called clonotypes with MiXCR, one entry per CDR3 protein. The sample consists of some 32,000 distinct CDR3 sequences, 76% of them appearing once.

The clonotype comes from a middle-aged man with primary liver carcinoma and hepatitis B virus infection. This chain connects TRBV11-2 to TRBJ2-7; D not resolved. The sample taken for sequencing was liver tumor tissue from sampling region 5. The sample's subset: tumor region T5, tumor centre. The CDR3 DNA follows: TGTGCCAGGAGCCGACCTAATGCACACTGTGGTGAGCAGTACTTC. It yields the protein CARSRPNAHCGEQYF.